These T cell receptor beta chains were read from a single sample in a study of neurological immune-mediated disorders. A single record per CDR3 protein comes from TCRdb applying MiXCR to the 5' RACE reads. The sample consists of about 45,000 distinct CDR3 sequences, roughly 14% of them appearing once. The sample taken for sequencing was PBMCs. The receptors come from a man younger than 45 in good health. Each CDR3 is given with its conserved first and last residue. A D gene is named only where the DNA matches it firmly. Some rows have no size entry. The others give once, few or many, or a class for an expanded clone.

V	J	D	size	DNA	CDR3
TRBV20-1	TRBJ2-7	TRBD2	many	TGCAGTGCTAGAGTGTCGGCGGGAGGCTCCTACGAGCAGTACTTC	CSARVSAGGSYEQYF
TRBV5-1	TRBJ2-7	NA	many	TGCGCCAGCAGCTTGGCCGTTGGAATGATCGAGCAGTACTTC	CASSLAVGMIEQYF
TRBV5-1	TRBJ2-7	NA	many	TGCGCCAGCAGCTTGAACTACGAGCAGTACTTC	CASSLNYEQYF
TRBV20-1	TRBJ1-3	TRBD1	few	TGCAGTGCTAGAATTCCGCAGGGGGCGGGAAACACCATATATTTT	CSARIPQGAGNTIYF
TRBV5-1	TRBJ1-2	TRBD1	many	TGCGCCAGCAGCCGGACGGGACAGGGGGCGGGCTATGGCTACACCTTC	CASSRTGQGAGYGYTF
TRBV7-6	TRBJ2-1	NA	many	TGTGCCAGCAGTCTGGGACTTCTCAATGAGCAGTTCTTC	CASSLGLLNEQFF
TRBV7-6	TRBJ2-5	TRBD1	NA	TGTGCCAGCAGCTCCGTCTTAGGGGACAGGGGCGGGGAGACCCAGTACTTC	CASSSVLGDRGGETQYF
TRBV4-2	TRBJ1-6	TRBD1	many	TGTGCCAGCAGCCAAGATAGTGGACAGGCCTCTTCACCCCTCCACTTT	CASSQDSGQASSPLHF
TRBV6-5	TRBJ2-7	NA	few	TGTGCCAGCGGGGGAGGGGGTACCTACGAGCAGTACTTC	CASGGGGTYEQYF
TRBV28	TRBJ2-7	TRBD1	many	TGTGCCAGCAGTTTTTCCGAGACAGGGAAGCAGTACTTC	CASSFSETGKQYF
TRBV5-1	TRBJ2-3	TRBD2	once	TGCACCAGCAGCTTAGGACTAGCGGGGATCAGCACAGATATGCAGTATTTT	CTSSLGLAGISTDMQYF
TRBV29-1	TRBJ2-7	TRBD1	many	TGCAGCGTCTTACGGGACAGGTCCTACGAGCAGTACTTC	CSVLRDRSYEQYF
TRBV7-2	TRBJ2-5	TRBD1	many	TGTGCCAGCAGCTCTAGGACAGGGTCCCAAGAGACCCAGTACTTC	CASSSRTGSQETQYF
TRBV3-1	TRBJ2-5	TRBD2	many	TGTGCCAGCAGCGGGACTAGCGGGAGAAACCAAGAGACCCAGTACTTC	CASSGTSGRNQETQYF
TRBV7-2	TRBJ2-1	NA	many	TGTGCCAGCAGCTTAGTGGACAATGAGCAGTTCTTC	CASSLVDNEQFF
TRBV12-3/TRBV12-4	TRBJ2-5	TRBD2	NA	TGTGCCAGCACCCCAAACCCGGGACTAGCGGGAGAGGAGACCCAGTACTTC	CASTPNPGLAGEETQYF
TRBV29-1	TRBJ2-2	NA	medium-sized	TGCAGCGTTGACACCGGGGAGCTGTTTTTT	CSVDTGELFF
TRBV20-1	TRBJ2-1	TRBD2	many	TGCAGTGCTAGGCTGGGACTAGCACCGTTCTTC	CSARLGLAPFF
TRBV30	TRBJ2-5	NA	NA	TGTGCCTGGAGTACCATATCCGAGACCCAGTACTTC	CAWSTISETQYF
TRBV5-1	TRBJ2-7	NA	many	TGCGCCAGCAGCCCCGGCGGCGCGTGGGAGCAGTACTTC	CASSPGGAWEQYF
TRBV6-2/TRBV6-3	TRBJ2-7	TRBD1	NA	TGTGCCAGCAAGAGGACAGGGGGCTCCTACGAGCAGTACTTC	CASKRTGGSYEQYF
TRBV20-1	TRBJ2-7	NA	many	TGCAGTGCAGAGCCCTACGAGCAGTACTTC	CSAEPYEQYF
TRBV29-1	TRBJ2-1	TRBD2	many	TGCAGCGTGGAGACTAGCGGGAAGTACGATGAGCAGTTCTTC	CSVETSGKYDEQFF
TRBV12-3/TRBV12-4	TRBJ1-5	NA	NA	TGTGCCAGCAGTTTTAACCCTTCAAGCCAGCATTTT	CASSFNPSSQHF
TRBV7-3	TRBJ2-6	NA	NA	TGTGCCAGCACTGGCACCTTCTCTGGGGCCAACGTCCTGACTTTC	CASTGTFSGANVLTF
TRBV12-3/TRBV12-4	TRBJ1-1	NA	NA	TGTGCCAGCAGTTTTGCAGTTTTGAACACTGAAGCTTTCTTT	CASSFAVLNTEAFF
TRBV10-3	TRBJ1-1	NA	many	TGTGCCATCAGTGATGCGGGGAAGAACACTGAAGCTTTCTTT	CAISDAGKNTEAFF
TRBV7-8	TRBJ2-7	TRBD1	many	TGTGCCAGCAGCACAGAACAGGGGTTAGGGTACTTC	CASSTEQGLGYF
TRBV20-1	TRBJ2-1	NA	many	TGCAGTGCTAGAGAAGACTCCTACAATGAGCAGTTCTTC	CSAREDSYNEQFF